These T cell receptor beta chains were read from a single sample in a study of identical twins. TCRdb reprocessed the 5' RACE reads with MiXCR, giving one entry per CDR3 protein. The sample carries 400,000 to 550,000 distinct CDR3 sequences, more than 20% recorded once. These data were likewise used in another study, on T cells expressing NK-cell markers.

Sequencing was carried out using CD4+ T cells sorted from blood. Receptor source: a woman in her late teens or twenties in good health. CDR3s include the opening cysteine and the closing phenylalanine or tryptophan. The D gene is left open where the match is weak. For some rows the clone size is stated as once, few or many, or as a class when expanded; others skip it.

J	size	V	D	length	CDR3	DNA
TRBJ2-3	.	TRBV14	TRBD1	16	CASSLHRGRVTDTQYF	TGTGCCAGCAGCCTTCACAGGGGGCGCGTCACAGATACGCAGTATTTT
TRBJ2-7	.	TRBV5-6	.	14	CASSDNQGRYEQYF	TGTGCCAGCAGCGACAACCAGGGGCGGTACGAGCAGTACTTC
TRBJ2-3	.	TRBV11-2	.	13	CASSFNPTDTQYF	TGTGCCAGCAGCTTCAACCCCACAGATACGCAGTATTTT
TRBJ2-4	many	TRBV12-3/TRBV12-4	TRBD2	16	CASSFRTSGSGSIQYF	TGTGCCAGCAGTTTCAGGACTAGCGGGAGTGGAAGCATTCAGTACTTC
TRBJ1-1	many	TRBV3-1	.	13	CASIVQGRTEAFF	TGTGCCAGCATCGTGCAGGGGCGGACTGAAGCTTTCTTT
TRBJ2-5	few	TRBV4-3	TRBD1	15	CASSLQAGGRETQYF	TGCGCCAGCAGCCTTCAGGCAGGGGGCCGCGAGACCCAGTACTTC
TRBJ2-5	.	TRBV7-2	.	12	CASSGLQETQYF	TGTGCCAGCAGCGGACTTCAAGAGACCCAGTACTTC
TRBJ1-1	few	TRBV5-1	.	15	CASSLEGPRGTEAFF	TGCGCCAGCAGCTTGGAAGGCCCCCGCGGCACTGAAGCTTTCTTT
TRBJ2-7	few	TRBV20-1	TRBD2	14	CSARPTAGYYEQYF	TGCAGTGCTAGACCCACAGCGGGGTACTACGAGCAGTACTTC
TRBJ2-1	few	TRBV9	.	15	CASSPGAPSYNEQFF	TGTGCCAGCAGCCCCGGAGCCCCCTCCTACAATGAGCAGTTCTTC
TRBJ2-7	.	TRBV6-5	.	14	CASSYGAGIYEQYF	TGTGCCAGCAGTTACGGTGCGGGAATATACGAGCAGTACTTC
TRBJ2-2	.	TRBV24-1	.	13	CATSDSHTGELFF	TGTGCCACCTCCGACAGTCACACCGGGGAGCTGTTTTTT
TRBJ2-1	few	TRBV29-1	.	13	CSVLRVGGDEQFF	TGCAGCGTTCTGAGGGTAGGAGGGGATGAGCAGTTCTTC
TRBJ2-5	.	TRBV7-2	TRBD1	17	CASRHGTGNLDRETQYF	TGTGCCAGCAGGCATGGGACAGGAAATCTAGATAGGGAGACCCAGTACTTC
TRBJ2-1	few	TRBV5-6	.	16	CASSLMSPSDTNEQFF	TGTGCCAGCAGCTTGATGTCTCCGAGTGATACAAATGAGCAGTTCTTC
TRBJ2-1	.	TRBV6-1	TRBD2	17	CASRSLGLAEHYNEQFF	TGTGCCAGCAGAAGTCTTGGACTAGCGGAACATTACAATGAGCAGTTCTTC
TRBJ2-7	.	TRBV12-3/TRBV12-4	TRBD1	14	CASTIGQGVYEQYF	TGTGCCAGCACAATCGGACAGGGGGTCTACGAGCAGTACTTC
TRBJ1-1	.	TRBV13	TRBD1	17	CASSRMTGGGMNTEAFF	TGTGCCAGCAGCCGCATGACAGGGGGCGGGATGAACACTGAAGCTTTCTTT
TRBJ1-1	.	TRBV5-6	.	17	CASSFSPQAAMNTEAFF	TGTGCCAGCAGCTTTTCCCCCCAGGCAGCTATGAACACTGAAGCTTTCTTT
TRBJ2-1	.	TRBV6-1	TRBD2	14	CASTLSGRVAEQFF	TGTGCCAGCACCTTAAGCGGGAGGGTGGCTGAGCAGTTCTTC
TRBJ2-7	.	TRBV12-3/TRBV12-4	.	13	CASSLAREGEQYF	TGTGCCAGCAGTTTAGCGCGTGAGGGAGAGCAGTACTTC
TRBJ2-3	few	TRBV12-3/TRBV12-4	TRBD1	16	CASSLRQGQAVYTQYF	TGTGCCAGCAGTCTAAGACAGGGGCAGGCGGTATATACGCAGTATTTT
TRBJ2-4	.	TRBV14	.	13	CASSRAHGDIQYF	TGTGCCAGCAGCCGAGCGCACGGAGACATTCAGTACTTC
TRBJ2-5	few	TRBV11-3	.	14	CASSPPGVQETQYF	TGTGCCAGCAGCCCACCCGGCGTCCAAGAGACCCAGTACTTC
TRBJ2-7	.	TRBV2	TRBD2	14	CASSASSGKYEQYF	TGTGCCAGCAGTGCATCTAGCGGAAAGTACGAGCAGTACTTC
TRBJ1-2	many	TRBV20-1	.	13	CSASGGANYGYTF	TGCAGTGCGAGTGGGGGAGCTAACTATGGCTACACCTTC
TRBJ2-7	few	TRBV10-3	TRBD2	15	CAISESGTLSYEQYF	TGTGCCATCAGTGAAAGCGGGACGCTCTCCTACGAGCAGTACTTC
TRBJ1-2	.	TRBV20-1	.	11	CSARLRSGYTF	TGCAGTGCTAGGCTGAGGAGTGGCTACACCTTC
TRBJ2-7	many	TRBV12-3/TRBV12-4	.	13	CASSDDSAYEQYF	TGTGCCAGCAGTGACGACAGCGCCTACGAGCAGTACTTC
TRBJ2-3	few	TRBV5-1	.	14	CASSSPGDGDTQYF	TGCGCCAGCAGCTCCCCGGGGGATGGAGATACGCAGTATTTT
TRBJ1-4	.	TRBV14	.	15	CASSQAGDPRRELFF	TGTGCCAGCAGCCAAGCAGGGGACCCTCGTAGGGAACTGTTTTTT
TRBJ1-2	few	TRBV7-9	.	14	CASSPPGPRYGYTF	TGTGCCAGCAGCCCGCCGGGACCCAGATATGGCTACACCTTC
TRBJ2-1	.	TRBV20-1	.	15	CSAPNGRRIYNEQFF	TGCAGTGCCCCCAATGGAAGGCGGATCTACAATGAGCAGTTCTTC
TRBJ2-1	.	TRBV19	.	14	CASSIEDSANEQFF	TGTGCCAGTAGTATTGAGGACAGCGCAAATGAGCAGTTCTTC
TRBJ1-1	.	TRBV5-1	.	15	CASSPQQGLGTEAFF	TGCGCCAGCAGCCCTCAGCAGGGGCTCGGCACTGAAGCTTTCTTT
TRBJ2-1	.	TRBV14	TRBD1	16	CASSRAGTGSYCEQFF	TGTGCCAGCAGCCGGGCCGGGACAGGGAGTTACTGTGAGCAGTTCTTC
TRBJ2-5	.	TRBV21-1	.	13	CASSKGGQETQYF	TGTGCCAGCAGCAAAGGGGGCCAAGAGACCCAGTACTTC
TRBJ2-7	.	TRBV20-1	TRBD1	14	CSASGTGGWDEQYF	TGCAGTGCTAGTGGTACAGGGGGCTGGGACGAGCAGTACTTC
TRBJ1-3	few	TRBV9	.	18	CASSVSPPDGAGGNTIYF	TGTGCCAGCAGCGTATCCCCCCCGGACGGGGCAGGTGGAAACACCATATATTTT
TRBJ1-4	once	TRBV11-2	.	14	CASSPWGTNEKLFF	TGTGCCAGCAGCCCGTGGGGTACTAATGAAAAACTGTTTTTT
TRBJ2-5	few	TRBV7-8	TRBD2	17	CASSLTLIGSGGETQYF	TGTGCCAGCAGCTTGACCCTGATTGGCAGCGGGGGGGAGACCCAGTACTTC
TRBJ2-1	.	TRBV6-2/TRBV6-3	TRBD2	16	CASSGAGTSGYNEQFF	TGTGCCAGCAGTGGGGCCGGGACTAGCGGATACAATGAGCAGTTCTTC
TRBJ2-7	.	TRBV12-3/TRBV12-4	.	13	CASSFWGSYEQYF	TGTGCCAGCAGTTTTTGGGGCTCCTACGAGCAGTACTTC
TRBJ1-5	.	TRBV29-1	.	14	CSVVMGYSNQPQHF	TGCAGCGTTGTTATGGGATATAGCAATCAGCCCCAGCATTTT
TRBJ1-5	.	TRBV10-3	TRBD1	14	CAINEGAGGQPQHF	TGTGCCATCAATGAGGGGGCTGGAGGTCAGCCCCAGCATTTT
TRBJ2-7	few	TRBV5-6	TRBD1	13	CASSVRTGELRAF	TGTGCCAGCAGCGTCCGGACAGGGGAACTACGAGCCTTC
TRBJ2-7	once	TRBV10-3	.	13	CAISAQGSYEQYF	TGTGCCATCAGTGCCCAGGGTTCCTACGAGCAGTACTTC
TRBJ2-1	few	TRBV12-3/TRBV12-4	TRBD2	15	CASRDSGRVVVEQFF	TGTGCCAGCAGGGATAGCGGGAGAGTCGTCGTTGAGCAGTTCTTC
TRBJ1-1	.	TRBV3-1	.	13	CASSQVKGSEAFF	TGTGCCAGCAGCCAAGTGAAGGGATCTGAAGCTTTCTTT
TRBJ2-6	.	TRBV20-1	.	16	CSASPYDSSGANVLTF	TGCAGTGCTAGCCCCTACGACAGTTCTGGGGCCAACGTCCTGACTTTC